These 32 T cell receptor beta chains came from one sample sequenced in a study of blood T cell repertoires in COVID-19 (dated by TCRdb to the early 2020s). The protocol used for the library was the immunoSEQ multiplex PCR assay. TCRdb limited this immuneACCESS table to in-frame rearrangements with V and J called. A share of clones is missing; checked studies link under half to unresolved V genes, and the rest is unexplained. For this sample there are around 97,000 clones; 85% to 90% appear just once. 15% to 19% of the sample goes to the ten largest clones. Sequenced material: peripheral blood. Receptors were obtained from a human donor in a cohort sampled during active COVID-19.

The genes are TRBV7-2 and TRBJ2-7; 8 bases are a match to TRBD2. After removal of 0 bases from V and 5 bases from J, the junction contained 6 bases not matched to a gene. From germline, CDR1 is SGHTA and CDR2 FQGNSA. The CDR3 covers 15 residues. CDR3 amino acids: CASSLASGSLNEQYF. The CDR3 region has the DNA TGTGCCAGCAGCTTAGCCAGCGGGAGCTTAAACGAGCAGTACTTC. Full variable domain (remainder filled in from reference TRBV7-2 and TRBJ2-7): GAGVSQSPSNKVTEKGKDVELRCDPISGHTALYWYRQSLGQGLEFLIYFQGNSAPDKSGLPSDRFSAERTGGSVSTLTIQRTQQEDSAVYLCASSLASGSLNEQYFGPGTRLTVT.

The rearrangement joins TRBV12-3 or TRBV12-4 to TRBJ2-1; TRBD2 is a possible D gene (5 bases). This CDR3 has 13 amino acids. The germline V and J ends were trimmed by 7 bases and 6 bases, with 13 bases remaining between them. This CDR3 reads CASTHGSRNEQFF. The CDR3 bases are TGTGCCAGCACCCATGGGAGCCGCAATGAGCAGTTCTTC.

The chain uses TRBV7-9 and TRBJ2-5; TRBD2 aligns across 8 bases. V was clipped by 5 bases and J by 4 bases; unmatched bases: 6. This CDR3 region has 14 residues. Germline CDR1 and CDR2: SEHNR and FQNEAQ (reference sequence). The CDR3 DNA is TGTGCCAGCAGCCTCGGGGGGGGGCGAGAGACCCAGTACTTC. Residues: CASSLGGGRETQYF.

The J gene is TRBJ1-2, the V gene TRBV19; TRBD1 matches 7 bases. V gave up 7 bases and J gave up 5 bases; unmatched junction bases: 10. CDR3 length equals 14 residues. Germline V lookup: CDR1 LNHDA, CDR2 SQIVND (reference sequence). Written as DNA, the CDR3 is TGTGCCAGTAACGCCGGGACAGACTTATATGGCTACACCTTC. This codes for CASNAGTDLYGYTF. The full variable domain, its missing parts supplied by reference TRBV19 and TRBJ1-2, is DGGITQSPKYLFRKEGQNVTLSCEQNLNHDAMYWYRQDPGQGLRLIYYSQIVNDFQKGDIAEGYSVSREKKESFPLTVTSAQKNPTAFYLCASNAGTDLYGYTFGSGTRLTVV.

The chain has TRBV28 and TRBJ2-7, with a tentative D call TRBD2 (6 bases). Looked up from germline, CDR1 is MDHEN and CDR2 is SYDVKM. This CDR3 comprises 12 residues. V was shortened by 6 bases and J by 3 bases, with 9 bases between the two germline ends. CDR3 DNA: TGTGCCAGCAGCCGCGGGATCTACGAGCAGTACTTC. Encoded protein: CASSRGIYEQYF.

This clone has just one count. CDR3 nucleotide sequence: TGTGCCTGGGGGACAGGGAAAGAGACCCAGTACTTC. Translating it yields CAWGTGKETQYF. The chain joins TRBV30 to TRBJ2-5; 9 positions match TRBD1. V dropped 5 bases and J dropped 3; count of bases not matched to a gene: 1. The CDR3 has 12 residues. Germline V gives CDR1 GTSNPN, CDR2 SVGIG (reference sequence).

This clone was seen a few times. The V and J genes are TRBV5-1 and TRBJ1-5; 7 bases are shared with TRBD1. The V gene end was trimmed by 4 bases and the J gene end by 4 bases; junction bases not matched to a gene: 8. The germline V gene has CDR1 SGHRS and CDR2 YFSETQ. The CDR3 consists of 15 residues. The CDR3 protein is CASSREGQTNQPQHF. CDR3 nucleotide sequence: TGCGCCAGCAGCCGCGAGGGACAGACTAATCAGCCCCAGCATTTT.

The chain carries TRBV5-1 and TRBJ2-5; no definite D call. The CDR3 contains 13 residues. CDR1 is SGHRS and CDR2 is YFSETQ in the germline V gene. Between the trimmed V and J ends, which lost 1 base and 2 bases, there was a span of 6 bases. The CDR3 spells CASSLIEQETQYF. CDR3 nucleotide sequence: TGCGCCAGCAGCTTGATAGAACAAGAGACCCAGTACTTC.

The rearrangement joins TRBV28 to TRBJ1-2; D is uncertain. Germline V CDR1 and CDR2: MDHEN, SYDVKM. V was pared by 2 bases and J by 1 base, with 2 bases between. CDR3 length equals 12 residues. In DNA, the CDR3 is TGTGCCAGCAGTTTACGTAACTATGGCTACACCTTC. Its translation: CASSLRNYGYTF.

As DNA, the CDR3 is TGTGCCAGCAGCCAACGAGGGGACAGTCCCTACGAGCAGTACTTC. Amino acids: CASSQRGDSPYEQYF. The chain is built from TRBV3-1 (or the pseudogene TRBV3-2) and TRBJ2-7; TRBD1 aligns across 7 bases. This CDR3 is built from 15 residues. Trimming at V came to 2 bases and at J to 2 bases, leaving 6 bases not matched to a gene. Germline loops: CDR1 LGHDT, CDR2 YNNKEL (reference sequence).

This clone occurred once. The chain combines TRBV2 with TRBJ2-5; 11 nucleotides match TRBD2. The CDR3 consists of 15 residues. V lost 6 bases, J lost 5 bases, and 8 bases stayed unmatched. CDR1 and CDR2 from the germline V gene are SNHLY and FYNNEI. The DNA for the CDR3 is TGTGCCAGCAGGCAGACTAGCGGGGTTGGGGAGACCCAGTACTTC. Protein product: CASRQTSGVGETQYF.

V usage is TRBV19 and J usage is TRBJ1-2; the match to TRBD1 covers 9 bases. V trimming: 4 bases; J trimming: 5 bases; junction bases outside the gene matches: 5. The CDR3 is 14 amino acids. From germline, CDR1 is LNHDA and CDR2 SQIVND (reference sequence). The CDR3 reads CASSTPGQGYGYTF. The CDR3 bases are TGTGCCAGTAGTACCCCGGGACAGGGATATGGCTACACCTTC.

The chain couples TRBV2 to TRBJ1-1; D is undetermined. V lost 6 bases and J lost 3, with 8 bases in between. The CDR3 covers 12 residues. CDR1 is SNHLY, CDR2 FYNNEI, per germline. CDR3 sequence: CASRRRDTEAFF. CDR3 coding DNA: TGTGCCAGCAGGAGGCGGGACACTGAAGCTTTCTTT.

The rearrangement joins TRBV29-1 to TRBJ2-5; TRBD1 matches 9 bases. The CDR3 is 13 residues long. In germline, CDR1 is SQVTM, CDR2 ANQGSEA. This CDR3 reads CSGGQGRMETQYF. CDR3 coding DNA: TGCAGTGGTGGACAGGGGAGGATGGAGACCCAGTACTTC.

The chain has TRBV28 and TRBJ2-7; the match to TRBD2 covers 8 bases. The CDR3 runs to 17 residues. V trimming: 3 bases; J trimming: 3 bases; junction bases outside the gene matches: 13. CDR1 and CDR2 from the germline V gene are MDHEN and SYDVKM. The CDR3 region has the DNA TGTGCCAGCAGTTTTCGTCCCGGGACTAGTTACCTCTACGAGCAGTACTTC. It specifies CASSFRPGTSYLYEQYF.

The chain has TRBV28 and TRBJ1-3, with D maybe TRBD1 (6 bases). Trimming left V 3 bases short and J 4 bases short, with 10 bases between. From germline, CDR1 is MDHEN and CDR2 SYDVKM. The CDR3 has 14 amino acids. CDR3 nucleotides: TGTGCCAGCAGTTTCAGTGACAGGGGAAACACCATATATTTT. This translates into CASSFSDRGNTIYF.

A word on this clone: At one boundary the junction diverges from the germline segment, which might be a read error. This chain uses TRBV5-5 with TRBJ1-1; the match to TRBD1 covers 10 bases. Germline-derived CDR1 and CDR2 are SGHKS and YYEKEE (reference sequence). This CDR3 has 14 residues. The CDR3 DNA follows: TGTGCCAGCAGCGAGGACAGGGGGAACCCTGAAGCTTTCTTT. Translating it yields CASSEDRGNPEAFF.

The chain links TRBV6-5 to TRBJ1-5, with D perhaps TRBD1 (5 bases). Germline CDR1 is MNHEY and CDR2 is SVGAGI. Trimming removed 7 bases from V and 3 bases from J, with 10 bases in between. The CDR3 has 13 residues. CDR3 DNA sequence: TGTGCCAGCATTGGGGCGAACAATCAGCCCCAGCATTTT. Protein sequence: CASIGANNQPQHF.

This clone was picked up one time. The chain recombines TRBV7-2 with TRBJ2-1; D unclear. CDR1 and CDR2 from the germline V gene are SGHTA and FQGNSA. The CDR3 loop spans 16 amino acids. V lost 1 base and J lost 1, with 11 bases in between. The CDR3 region has the DNA TGTGCCAGCAGCTTAGGAGTATCAAGTTCCTACAATGAGCAGTTCTTC. Translating gives CASSLGVSSSYNEQFF.

The rearrangement uses TRBV10-3 and TRBJ2-7; 8 bases fit TRBD2. Germline CDR1 reads ENHRY; CDR2 reads SYGVKD. J gave up 9 bases and V 2 bases, and 12 bases lay outside the gene matches. This CDR3 comprises 15 residues. The CDR3 region is CAISETSGYLRGQYF. Here the CDR3 DNA reads TGTGCCATCAGTGAGACTAGCGGATACCTACGAGGGCAGTACTTC.

The count of this clone is one. The CDR3 loop is CASSVAMGQGIETQYF. The CDR3 DNA sequence: TGTGCCAGCAGCGTAGCCATGGGACAGGGCATCGAGACCCAGTACTTC. This chain joins TRBV9 and TRBJ2-5; TRBD1 agrees at 9 bases. The CDR3 sequence is 16 residues long. Germline V gene data show CDR1 as SGDLS and CDR2 as YYNGEE. V was clipped by 0 bases and J by 5 bases; unmatched bases: 8. Combining the CDR3 with reference TRBV9 and TRBJ2-5 gives the whole variable domain DSGVTQTPKHLITATGQRVTLRCSPRSGDLSVYWYQQSLDQGLQFLIQYYNGEERAKGNILERFSAQQFPDLHSELNLSSLELGDSALYFCASSVAMGQGIETQYFGPGTRLLVL.

The CDR3, as DNA: TGTGCCAGCAGGGGCGCACCTGGGGCCAACGTCCTGACTTTC. It is translated as CASRGAPGANVLTF. This chain joins TRBV2 and TRBJ2-6; unclear D gene. Trimming took 6 bases from V and 2 from J, leaving 8 bases between them. Germline CDR1 reads SNHLY; CDR2 reads FYNNEI. This CDR3 has 14 amino acids.

This chain links TRBV27 with TRBJ2-3; TRBD2 matches at 9 bases. Trimming at V came to 6 bases and at J to 2 bases, leaving 12 bases not matched to a gene. Germline CDR1 MNHEY, CDR2 SMNVEV (reference sequence). The CDR3 spans 17 residues. The chain's CDR3 is CASSYQTAGGPTDTQYF. For the CDR3, the DNA is TGTGCCAGCAGCTATCAGACGGCGGGAGGGCCCACAGATACGCAGTATTTT.

This clone was counted once. The V gene is TRBV27, the J gene TRBJ2-1; 9 bases match TRBD1. The CDR3 is made up of 15 amino acids. V lost 4 bases to trimming and J lost 5 bases; unmatched junction nucleotides: 6. Germline V lookup: CDR1 MNHEY, CDR2 SMNVEV (reference sequence). CDR3 amino acids: CASSSRTGADNEQFF. The CDR3 coding sequence is TGTGCCAGCAGTTCTCGGACAGGGGCGGACAATGAGCAGTTCTTC.

This rearrangement joins TRBV18 to TRBJ1-4; 8 positions agree with TRBD1. The germline gives CDR1 KGHSH, CDR2 LQKENI. This CDR3 is 14 amino acids long. The trim removed 5 bases at V and 3 bases at J, leaving 2 bases unmatched. Here the CDR3 reads CASSIQGANEKLFF. The DNA for the CDR3 is TGTGCCAGCTCAATACAGGGGGCTAATGAAAAACTGTTTTTT. Drawing the rest from reference TRBV18 and TRBJ1-4, the complete variable domain is NAGVMQNPRHLVRRRGQEARLRCSPMKGHSHVYWYRQLPEEGLKFMVYLQKENIIDESGMPKERFSAEFPKEGPSILRIQQVVRGDSAAYFCASSIQGANEKLFFGSGTQLSVL.

The chain uses TRBV10-2 and TRBJ1-3; D perhaps matches TRBD1 (6 bases). The CDR3 extends over 15 amino acids. Trimming left V 6 bases short and J 4 bases short, with 16 bases between. Germline V gives CDR1 WSHSY, CDR2 SAAADI. The CDR3 DNA is TGCGCCAGCAGCCCACAGGGCCACTCCGGAAACACCATATATTTT. Amino acids: CASSPQGHSGNTIYF.

This chain joins TRBV6-2 or TRBV6-3 and TRBJ2-1, with 7 bases matching TRBD2. Germline-derived CDR1 and CDR2 are MNHEY and SVGEGT. The V gene end was trimmed by 5 bases and the J gene end by 4 bases; junction bases not matched to a gene: 5. The CDR3 sequence is 14 residues long. In DNA form, the CDR3 reads TGTGCCAGCAGTACGGGACTATTATACAATGAGCAGTTCTTC. As protein: CASSTGLLYNEQFF.

The chain carries TRBV10-2 and TRBJ1-1, with TRBD1 matching 9 bases. Germline V lookup: CDR1 WSHSY, CDR2 SAAADI. The CDR3 length is 17 residues. V shed 4 bases and J 0 bases; nucleotides not matched to a gene: 9. The CDR3 loop reads CASSGQGDGVVNTEAFF. The CDR3 nucleotides are TGCGCCAGCAGTGGACAGGGGGATGGAGTCGTGAACACTGAAGCTTTCTTT.

The chain employs TRBV10-3 and TRBJ2-7; D gene unclear. Trimming removed 7 bases from V and 5 bases from J, with 18 bases in between. The CDR3 has 14 amino acids. Germline V lookup: CDR1 ENHRY, CDR2 SYGVKD. The CDR3 region is CAITPTAVFHEQYF. As DNA, the CDR3 is TGTGCCATCACCCCTACGGCGGTATTCCACGAGCAGTACTTC.

The chain carries TRBV18 and TRBJ2-3, with 8 bases lining up with TRBD1. The CDR3 has 17 residues. Germline V CDR1 and CDR2: KGHSH, LQKENI. After removal of 0 bases from V and 1 base from J, the junction contained 6 bases not matched to a gene. The CDR3: CASSPPHRGFGTDTQYF. CDR3 bases: TGTGCCAGCTCACCACCGCACAGGGGGTTTGGCACAGATACGCAGTATTTT. Combining the CDR3 with reference TRBV18 and TRBJ2-3 gives the whole variable domain NAGVMQNPRHLVRRRGQEARLRCSPMKGHSHVYWYRQLPEEGLKFMVYLQKENIIDESGMPKERFSAEFPKEGPSILRIQQVVRGDSAAYFCASSPPHRGFGTDTQYFGPGTRLTVL.

This chain links TRBV5-3 with TRBJ2-6; weak D call: TRBD2 (5 bases). TRBV5-3 carries the ORF label, with uncertain function. V lost 4 bases and J 0 bases, leaving 11 bases between the germline ends. The CDR3 loop spans 16 amino acids. The CDR3 sequence: CARSERTASGANVLTF. The CDR3 nucleotides read TGTGCCAGAAGCGAGCGGACGGCCTCTGGGGCCAACGTCCTGACTTTC.

J is TRBJ2-3 and V is TRBV5-1; 7 positions match TRBD2. Trimming took 4 bases from V and 2 from J; bases not matched to a gene: 7. CDR3 length equals 15 residues. The germline V gene has CDR1 SGHRS and CDR2 YFSETQ. The CDR3 DNA sequence: TGCGCCAGCAGCGGATGGACTAGATCCACAGATACGCAGTATTTT. It encodes CASSGWTRSTDTQYF.